These 20 T cell receptor beta chains came from one sample sequenced in a study of cytomegalovirus exposure and HLA in healthy donors. PCR employed 60 Vbeta and 13 Jbeta primers. Using immunoSEQ multiplex PCR, the repertoire was profiled, and TCRdb retains in-frame clones only, with some absent. Counted here are about 200,000 clones, around 80% occurring once; the ten biggest clones make up roughly 0.71%. The sequenced sample was PBMCs. These receptors all stem from a boy between 2 and 10 years old in good health and CMV-seronegative.

Regarding this clone: The sample has other DNA sequences that encode this CDR3 too. This chain links TRBV5-1 with TRBJ2-1; 11 nucleotides match TRBD1. The CDR3 is made up of 15 amino acids. With 0 bases clipped from V and 10 bases from J, the junction kept 6 bases outside the gene matches. Germline V lookup: CDR1 SGHRS, CDR2 YFSETQ. The CDR3 here is CASSLGGQGANEQFF. CDR3 nucleotide sequence: TGCGCCAGCAGCTTGGGCGGACAGGGGGCCAACGAGCAGTTCTTC.

Note on this clone: The junction departs from germline at one end; a sequencing error may be responsible. The chain couples TRBV7-7 to TRBJ2-1, with D perhaps matching TRBD2 (5 bases). The CDR3 length is 15 residues. The germline CDR1 and CDR2 sequences are SSHAT and FNYEAQ (reference sequence). DNA of the CDR3: TGTGCTAGCAGCTTCGGGGTTACCCGAAACAATGAGCAGTTCTTC. Translated, it gives CASSFGVTRNNEQFF.

This clone appeared once. V gene TRBV29-1 combines with J gene TRBJ2-2, with 7 bases identical to TRBD2. The CDR3 length is 13 residues. V dropped 7 bases and J dropped 4; count of bases not matched to a gene: 6. Germline CDR1 and CDR2: SQVTM and ANQGSEA. The CDR3 is CSAQGGGTGELFF. Written as DNA, the CDR3 is TGCAGCGCCCAGGGCGGGGGCACCGGGGAGCTGTTTTTT.

The J gene is TRBJ2-3, the V gene TRBV5-5; no reliable D call. Germline V CDR1 and CDR2: SGHKS, YYEKEE (reference sequence). Between the trimmed V and J ends, which lost 6 bases and 5 bases, there was a span of 19 bases. The CDR3 contains 15 residues. CDR3 bases: TGTGCCAGCATCCGATCCGAAACTCATAGAGATACGCAGTATTTT. Encoded protein: CASIRSETHRDTQYF.

V usage is TRBV13 and J usage is TRBJ2-1, with D uncertain. The germline gives CDR1 PRHDT, CDR2 FYEKMQ (reference sequence). The CDR3 is 14 residues long. V lost 0 bases and J lost 7, with 10 bases in between. CDR3 sequence reads: CASSLGVGANEQFF. CDR3 nucleotide sequence: TGTGCCAGCAGCTTAGGTGTGGGCGCGAATGAGCAGTTCTTC.

The chain links TRBV27 to TRBJ1-1, with 10 bases identical to TRBD1. Germline V lookup: CDR1 MNHEY, CDR2 SMNVEV (reference sequence). The CDR3 runs to 13 residues. With 8 bases clipped from V and 1 base from J, the junction kept 1 base outside the gene matches. CDR3 loop: CASWTGGNTEAFF. The CDR3 DNA is TGTGCCAGCTGGACAGGGGGGAACACTGAAGCTTTCTTT.

This clone occurred once. CDR3 residues: CASSLTGTGFANTGELFF. Here the CDR3 DNA reads TGCGCCAGCAGCTTGACCGGGACAGGCTTCGCGAACACCGGGGAGCTGTTTTTT. The chain uses TRBV5-1 and TRBJ2-2, with 8 bases matching TRBD1. After removal of 1 base from V and 0 bases from J, the junction contained 8 bases not matched to a gene. The CDR3 sequence is 18 residues long. The germline gives CDR1 SGHRS, CDR2 YFSETQ.

The chain carries TRBV20-1 and TRBJ2-1; D ambiguous. The V and J ends lost 6 bases and 8 bases respectively, with 8 bases between them. Germline CDR1 reads DFQATT; CDR2 reads SNEGSKA (reference sequence). This CDR3 has 10 amino acids. The DNA for the CDR3 is TGCAGTGCAGCTCTCGATGAGCAGTTCTTC. This encodes CSAALDEQFF.

The genes are TRBV2 and TRBJ2-5; no clear D gene. The DNA end lines up better with TRBJ2-7; the J call may be wrong. The V gene's germline CDR1 is SNHLY and CDR2 FYNNEI. The length of the CDR3 is 13 residues. The CDR3 DNA reads as TGTGCCAGCAGTCAAAAATCAATCTACGAGCAGTACTTC. This sequence encodes CASSQKSIYEQYF.

A single count supports this clone. This rearrangement joins TRBV29-1 to TRBJ1-5; the D gene is possibly TRBD1 (5 bases). This CDR3 spans 12 amino acids. Trimming left V 6 bases short and J 2 bases short, with 8 bases between. Germline values: CDR1 SQVTM, CDR2 ANQGSEA. The CDR3 sequence: CSVQGGNQPQHF. The CDR3 nucleotides are TGCAGCGTCCAGGGTGGCAATCAGCCCCAGCATTTT.

This clone is a singleton in its sample. Distinct nucleotide sequences in the sample also encode this CDR3. The V gene is TRBV19, the J gene TRBJ2-7; no firm D call. Trimming removed 3 bases from V and 3 bases from J, with 9 bases in between. The V gene's germline CDR1 is LNHDA and CDR2 SQIVND (reference sequence). The CDR3 is 13 amino acids. The CDR3 spells CASSISASYEQYF. The CDR3 DNA follows: TGTGCCAGTAGTATCTCGGCTAGCTACGAGCAGTACTTC.

This clone has a handful of counts. CDR3 loop: CASSASGGRVDEQFF. CDR3 bases: TGTGCCAGCAGTGCCTCGGGCGGGAGGGTGGATGAGCAGTTCTTC. The rearrangement links TRBV6-1 to TRBJ2-1; the match to TRBD2 covers 9 bases. V lost 4 bases to trimming and J lost 8 bases; unmatched junction nucleotides: 9. Per germline, CDR1 MNHNS and CDR2 SASEGT. CDR3 size: 15 residues.

The chain combines TRBV7-9 with TRBJ2-5; perhaps TRBD2 as D (6 bases). V lost 0 bases, J lost 5 bases, and 16 bases lay in between. Germline assignment: CDR1 SEHNR and CDR2 FQNEAQ (reference sequence). This CDR3 has 16 amino acids. Written as DNA, the CDR3 is TGTGCCAGCAGCTTAGCTGCGACTAGAATAGGCGAGACCCAGTACTTC. It translates to CASSLAATRIGETQYF.

V is TRBV5-1 and J is TRBJ2-3; D perhaps matches TRBD2 (7 bases). This CDR3 is 14 amino acids long. The V and J ends lost 5 bases and 6 bases respectively, with 16 bases between them. CDR1 and CDR2 from the germline V gene are SGHRS and YFSETQ. CDR3 region: CASRWAGATDTQYF. CDR3 DNA: TGCGCCAGCAGATGGGCGGGGGCGACGGATACGCAGTATTTT.

The chain recombines TRBV9 with TRBJ1-2, with 7 positions matching TRBD1. V dropped 5 bases and J dropped 6; count of bases not matched to a gene: 13. Germline V CDR1 and CDR2: SGDLS, YYNGEE. The CDR3 consists of 15 residues. CDR3 sequence reads: CASRDTSTGLDGYTF. CDR3 DNA sequence: TGTGCCAGCAGAGATACATCGACAGGGTTGGATGGCTACACCTTC.

The chain uses TRBV7-2 and TRBJ2-1; 9 bases match TRBD1. CDR1 and CDR2 from the germline V gene are SGHTA and FQGNSA. Trimming at V came to 0 bases and at J to 8 bases, leaving 11 bases not matched to a gene. CDR3 size: 17 residues. The CDR3 nucleotides read TGTGCCAGCAGCTTAGCAGGCCCCGGGACAGGGAACGATGAGCAGTTCTTC. Amino acids: CASSLAGPGTGNDEQFF.

The chain joins TRBV2 to TRBJ2-3; tentatively, D is TRBD1 (5 bases). Trimming took 3 bases from V and 1 from J, leaving 11 bases between them. The CDR3 length is 15 residues. The germline V gene has CDR1 SNHLY and CDR2 FYNNEI. The CDR3 spells CASSDEGAGTDTQYF. The CDR3 nucleotides are TGTGCCAGCAGTGACGAAGGGGCCGGCACAGATACGCAGTATTTT.

The J gene is TRBJ2-1, the V gene TRBV7-9; D may be TRBD1 (6 bases). In germline, CDR1 is SEHNR, CDR2 FQNEAQ (reference sequence). This CDR3 comprises 17 residues. Trimming left V 5 bases short and J 4 bases short, with 21 bases between. The CDR3 region has the DNA TGTGCCAGCAGCCTTTTACAGGGCCTGGGGATTTACAATGAGCAGTTCTTC. It encodes CASSLLQGLGIYNEQFF.

This chain connects TRBV19 to TRBJ2-3, with 10 bases aligning to TRBD2. Looked up from germline, CDR1 is LNHDA and CDR2 is SQIVND (reference sequence). Trimming took 8 bases from V and 4 from J; bases not matched to a gene: 3. CDR3 size: 13 residues. CDR3 region: CASVSGGADTQYF. The DNA for the CDR3 is TGTGCCAGTGTCAGCGGGGGGGCAGATACGCAGTATTTT.

The chain carries TRBV2 and TRBJ2-7, with 7 bases fitting TRBD1. V lost 6 bases to trimming and J lost 2 bases; unmatched junction nucleotides: 10. Germline V gives CDR1 SNHLY, CDR2 FYNNEI. This CDR3 contains 15 residues. This CDR3 reads CASSNRQGPTYEQYF. In DNA form, the CDR3 reads TGTGCCAGCAGCAACAGACAGGGCCCCACCTACGAGCAGTACTTC.